The 2 T cell receptor beta chains below come from one sample, sequenced in a study of blood T cell repertoires in COVID-19. Profiled with immunoSEQ multiplex PCR; TCRdb holds only in-frame clones, not every one. The sample records roughly 180,000 clones, over 75% being singletons. Sequencing input: PBMCs or T cells enriched from blood (not recorded which). These receptor sequences come from a woman aged 40 to 50 with acute COVID-19.

The chain has TRBV28 and TRBJ2-1; TRBD2 matches 12 bases. Trimming cost V 5 bases and J 7 bases; bases outside gene matches: 6. CDR1 is MDHEN and CDR2 is SYDVKM in the germline V gene. CDR3 size: 15 residues. In DNA form, the CDR3 reads TGTGCCAGCAGTCCCCGACTAGCGGGAGATAATGAGCAGTTCTTC. Its protein is CASSPRLAGDNEQFF.

This clone turned up a few times. The rearrangement joins TRBV7-2 to TRBJ2-1; a possible D gene is TRBD2 (5 bases). Trimming cost V 4 bases and J 0 bases, with 7 bases left between them. Germline values: CDR1 SGHTA, CDR2 FQGNSA. This CDR3 region has 14 residues. The DNA for the CDR3 is TGTGCCAGCAGCTCGGACTCCTCCTACAATGAGCAGTTCTTC. This translates into CASSSDSSYNEQFF.